Reported below is one T cell receptor beta chain. Which antigen it targets is not known. No qualities accompany the bases; no much larger clone lies one base away. TCRbeta CDR3 regions were amplified from genomic DNA using the immunoSEQ Assay, a bias-controlled multiplex PCR. Per the source publication's procedure: Nucleated cell counts per sample were estimated from amplification of reference gene primers within the assay. To quantify the absolute abundance of each unique TCRbeta CDR3 rearrangement, sequence reads were collapsed and filtered. Productive Simpson clonality was computed per sample as the square root of Simpson's diversity index over productive rearrangements. TCRdb holds this immuneACCESS table with in-frame rearrangements only. Some clones are missing; in checked studies, unresolved V genes explain under half, and the rest has no known cause. That table gives V, J and clone size, and the DNA gave D and trimming. The sample records under 200,000 clones, 70% to 90% of which are singletons. Roughly 7.8% of the sample belongs to the ten largest clones.

The source of the sample is a study of blood T cell repertoires in COVID-19 (dated by TCRdb to 2018 to 2021). Describing the broader study: Samples covering the acute and convalescent phases of COVID-19 were provided by collaborators in the United States, Italy and Spain. The dataset comprised deeply sampled blood TCRbeta repertoires from subjects exposed to, actively infected with, or recovered from COVID-19. Where HLA class I and class II types were available, the types were taken from metadata supplied by the sample provider, not from assay-based typing. A de-identified subject ID, COVID-19 status, age in years and sex were almost always included in the sample metadata. The prospective study material was composed of cDNA or gDNA derived from T cells, B-cell-depleted T cells, or PBMCs. The repertoires were released in a freely available public database meant as a resource for research on the immune response to SARS-CoV-2. Samples came from the ongoing ImmuneRACE study (first 160 participants) plus 1,254 subjects from 6 global collaborators.

What the study reported, not specific to this receptor: Clinical and demographic metadata were provided uncurated, with the amount varying by source and participant.

Each collaborating institution followed its own protocols to collect whole blood in K2EDTA tubes. Collaborator samples were shipped for TCRbeta analysis as frozen whole blood, isolated PBMCs, or DNA extracted from either sample type. The germline V gene (reference sequence) specifies LNHDA as CDR1 and SQIVND as CDR2. The trim is 5 bases for V and 14 bases for J, with a gap of 13 bases between the germline ends. The CDR3 starts with the cysteine, ends with the phenylalanine, and has 12 residues. The DNA shown is the 36-base CDR3, in frame from base 1. The sample comprised peripheral blood. The source is a man aged 60 to 75 with acute or convalescent COVID-19. The chain employs TRBV19 and TRBJ1-6; too little of a D gene remains to name it. CDR3 sequence: CASSSRGGTLHF. The nucleotide sequence is TGTGCCAGTAGTTCCCGGGGAGGGACCCTCCACTTT.